The clone carrying this T cell receptor (beta chain) came up a few times. The antigen is undetermined. This entry is derived from a study of T-cell reconstitution after alpha-beta-depleted transplantation in children. Study findings and constraints: Two months or so post-transplant, alpha-beta T cells reportedly derived from several hundred expanded graft clones.

Unique molecular identifiers were incorporated during preparation of the TCRbeta library. TCRdb recomputed calls from the PCR reads with MiXCR, one row per CDR3 protein. The sample includes 200,000 to 300,000 distinct CDR3 sequences, 20% to 30% of them seen just once. Germline assignment: CDR1 SGHNT and CDR2 YYREEE (reference sequence). The CDR3 has 14 amino acids. V dropped 4 bases and J dropped 10; count of bases not matched to a gene: 6. The receptor was derived from a female patient aged 2-10 years who had a stem cell transplant for congenital amegakaryocytic thrombocytopenia, so the T cells may come from the graft donor. This chain joins TRBV5-4 and TRBJ1-6; 9 bases match TRBD1. The material sequenced was PBMCs, mostly from graft donor cells, taken 360 days after TCRalphabeta/CD19-depleted stem cell transplant. The CDR3 DNA reads as TGTGCCAGCAGCCCGGACAGGGGAGTCTCACCCCTCCACTTT. Amino acid sequence: CASSPDRGVSPLHF.